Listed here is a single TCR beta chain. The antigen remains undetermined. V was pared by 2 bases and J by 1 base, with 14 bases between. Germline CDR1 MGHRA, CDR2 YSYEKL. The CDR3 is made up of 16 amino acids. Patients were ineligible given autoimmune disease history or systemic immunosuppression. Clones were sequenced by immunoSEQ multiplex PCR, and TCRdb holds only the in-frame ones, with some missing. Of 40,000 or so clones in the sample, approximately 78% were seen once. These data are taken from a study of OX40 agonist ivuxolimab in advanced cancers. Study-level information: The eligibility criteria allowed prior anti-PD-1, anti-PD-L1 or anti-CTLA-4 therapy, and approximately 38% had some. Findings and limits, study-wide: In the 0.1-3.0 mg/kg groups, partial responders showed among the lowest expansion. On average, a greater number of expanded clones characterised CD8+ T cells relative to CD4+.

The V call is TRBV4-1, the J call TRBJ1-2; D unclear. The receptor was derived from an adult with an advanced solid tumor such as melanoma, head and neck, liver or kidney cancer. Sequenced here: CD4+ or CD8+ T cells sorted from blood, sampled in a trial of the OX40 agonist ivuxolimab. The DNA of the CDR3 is TGCGCCAGCAGCCAAACCCCGGGCTCAAGTAACTATGGCTACACCTTC. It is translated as CASSQTPGSSNYGYTF.